These 9 T cell receptor beta chains originate from one sample sequenced in a study of beta chain features in type 1 diabetes (dated 2018 in TCRdb). Library method: the immunoSEQ multiplex PCR assay. The High Capacity cDNA Reverse Transcription Kit was used to reverse transcribe all of the isolated RNA, meaning that expressed TCRB transcripts were what got sequenced. Entries here come from immuneACCESS through TCRdb and include only in-frame sequences with V and J called. Some clones fail to appear in such tables; in the studies checked, an unresolved V gene covers under half of the shortfall, and the cause of the remainder is unknown. In all, the sample holds 65,000 to 100,000 clones, and approximately 32% of those were seen once. 0.4% to 0.45% of the sample is in the top ten clones. Sequencing was performed on stem cell memory CD4+ T cells from blood. Taken with the paper, the label for cell subset or site translates to: stem cell-like memory CD4+ T cells. The origin of the receptors is a woman between 18 and 29 years old in good health.

The CDR3 nucleotides are TGCGCCAGCACCCCGACTGGAAACTATGGCTACACCTTC. Its translation is CASTPTGNYGYTF. This rearrangement joins TRBV5-1 to TRBJ1-2; D remains ambiguous. Germline loops: CDR1 SGHRS, CDR2 YFSETQ. V was trimmed by 6 bases and J by 2 bases, leaving 11 bases between them. The CDR3 runs 13 residues.

The rearrangement links TRBV2 to TRBJ2-7; D not certain. Germline V lookup: CDR1 SNHLY, CDR2 FYNNEI. V lost 7 bases to trimming and J lost 3 bases, with 10 bases between them. The CDR3 consists of 12 residues. The CDR3 is CASNLDGYEQYF. The CDR3 DNA is TGTGCCAGCAACCTAGATGGCTACGAGCAGTACTTC.

The chain joins TRBV7-2 to TRBJ2-7, with a tentative D call TRBD2 (6 bases). The CDR3 spans 13 residues. Germline values: CDR1 SGHTA, CDR2 FQGNSA. Trimming stripped 6 bases from V and 0 bases from J, with 9 bases between. CDR3 coding DNA: TGTGCCAGCAGGGGCGGGACCTCCTACGAGCAGTACTTC. It yields the protein CASRGGTSYEQYF. Drawing the rest from reference TRBV7-2 and TRBJ2-7, the complete variable domain is GAGVSQSPSNKVTEKGKDVELRCDPISGHTALYWYRQSLGQGLEFLIYFQGNSAPDKSGLPSDRFSAERTGGSVSTLTIQRTQQEDSAVYLCASRGGTSYEQYFGPGTRLTVT.

The chain couples TRBV25-1 to TRBJ1-1, with D tentatively TRBD1 (5 bases). The CDR3 covers 11 residues. V lost 4 bases and J 8 bases, leaving 8 bases between the germline ends. Per germline, CDR1 MGHDK and CDR2 SYGVNS. The chain's CDR3 is CASSGGSEAFF. In DNA form, the CDR3 reads TGTGCCAGCAGTGGGGGCAGCGAAGCTTTCTTT. Variable domain in full (rest from reference TRBV25-1 and TRBJ1-1): EADIYQTPRYLVIGTGKKITLECSQTMGHDKMYWYQQDPGMELHLIHYSYGVNSTEKGDLSSESTVSRIRTEHFPLTLESARPSHTSQYLCASSGGSEAFFGQGTRLTVV.

This clone was counted between two and nine times. The sample contains more than one DNA sequence encoding this CDR3. The V gene is TRBV5-1, the J gene TRBJ2-1; D is perhaps TRBD1 (5 bases). Germline CDR1 reads SGHRS; CDR2 reads YFSETQ. The CDR3 sequence is 15 residues long. V lost 1 base to trimming and J lost 4 bases, with 12 bases between them. The CDR3 is CASSLPDSSYNEQFF. CDR3 in DNA: TGCGCCAGCAGCTTGCCAGACAGTTCATACAATGAGCAGTTCTTC.

V gene TRBV5-6 combines with J gene TRBJ2-3, with D unclear. The CDR3 extends over 14 amino acids. Germline V gene sequence: CDR1 SGHDT, CDR2 YYEEEE. V was trimmed by 2 bases and J by 0 bases, leaving 7 bases between them. CDR3 amino acids: CASSLPLSTDTQYF. Here the CDR3 DNA reads TGTGCCAGCAGCTTACCACTTAGCACAGATACGCAGTATTTT.

This clone was recorded at least ten times. The chain recombines TRBV7-9 with TRBJ1-2, with D perhaps matching TRBD1 (5 bases). V was trimmed by 3 bases and J by 5 bases, leaving 13 bases between them. Germline CDR1 is SEHNR and CDR2 is FQNEAQ (reference sequence). CDR3 size: 14 residues. The CDR3 spells CASSFDDSGYGYTF. CDR3 nucleotides: TGTGCCAGCAGCTTCGACGACAGTGGGTATGGCTACACCTTC. The full variable domain, its missing parts supplied by reference TRBV7-9 and TRBJ1-2, is DTGVSQNPRHKITKRGQNVTFRCDPISEHNRLYWYRQTLGQGPEFLTYFQNEAQLEKSRLLSDRFSAERPKGSFSTLEIQRTEQGDSAMYLCASSFDDSGYGYTFGSGTRLTVV.

This chain links TRBV6-1 with TRBJ1-2, with unresolved D. Germline V gives CDR1 MNHNS, CDR2 SASEGT. The CDR3 covers 11 residues. V was cut by 9 bases and J by 3 bases, with 8 bases left in between. CDR3 sequence (DNA): TGTGCCAGTAACATGGACTATGGCTACACCTTC. Protein sequence: CASNMDYGYTF.

This sequence joins TRBV28 and TRBJ2-3; 8 bases line up with TRBD2. The germline CDR1 and CDR2 sequences are MDHEN and SYDVKM. The ends lost 8 bases at V and 4 bases at J; junction bases unmatched: 11. CDR3 length equals 15 residues. DNA of the CDR3: TGTGCCAGCGGCACCCCGGGACTAGGGGCAGATACGCAGTATTTT. Translated: CASGTPGLGADTQYF.